These 32 T cell receptor beta chains originate from one sample sequenced in a study of CD8+ T cells in alopecia areata. Sequencing used cDNA as its template, made by extracting RNA and reverse transcribing it. Clones were sequenced by immunoSEQ multiplex PCR, and TCRdb holds only the in-frame ones, with some missing. This repertoire shows under 130,000 clones, roughly 50% found once; its top ten account for 8.8%. Material: CD4+ T cells sorted from blood. Receptors originate from a human donor in good health.

V usage is TRBV18 and J usage is TRBJ1-2; D is ambiguous. V lost 2 bases and J lost 8, with 15 bases in between. CDR1 and CDR2 from the germline V gene are KGHSH and LQKENI. CDR3 length equals 14 residues. The CDR3 region is CASSPSGYGGGYTF. In DNA, the CDR3 is TGTGCCAGCTCACCAAGCGGGTACGGAGGGGGCTACACCTTC.

This clone was recorded a few times. The chain recombines TRBV28 with TRBJ1-5; D possibly corresponds to TRBD1 (5 bases). Germline V lookup: CDR1 MDHEN, CDR2 SYDVKM. The V and J ends lost 7 bases and 4 bases respectively, with 17 bases between them. This CDR3 is 15 amino acids long. CDR3: CASNLLGARNQPQHF. The CDR3 DNA sequence: TGTGCCAGCAATCTCCTCGGGGCGCGGAATCAGCCCCAGCATTTT. Looking up the rest from reference TRBV28 and TRBJ1-5 gives the full variable domain: DVKVTQSSRYLVKRTGEKVFLECVQDMDHENMFWYRQDPGLGLRLIYFSYDVKMKEKGDIPEGYSVSREKKERFSLILESASTNQTSMYLCASNLLGARNQPQHFGDGTRLSIL.

The chain couples TRBV28 to TRBJ2-5; 9 positions agree with TRBD1. V was pared by 8 bases and J by 8 bases, with 6 bases of the junction left unmatched. Germline CDR1 and CDR2: MDHEN and SYDVKM. This CDR3 region has 12 residues. CDR3 bases: TGTGCCAGCCAGACAGGGGGGGTCACCCAGTACTTC. Protein: CASQTGGVTQYF.

The rearrangement joins TRBV5-1 to TRBJ2-7; 8 bases are shared with TRBD1. V trimming: 4 bases; J trimming: 1 base; junction bases outside the gene matches: 7. This CDR3 contains 15 residues. Germline CDR1 reads SGHRS; CDR2 reads YFSETQ. CDR3 protein: CASSTWTGRSYEQYF. CDR3 coding DNA: TGCGCCAGCAGCACCTGGACAGGGAGGTCCTACGAGCAGTACTTC.

The chain combines TRBV30 with TRBJ1-1; a weak D match, TRBD1 (6 bases). Germline CDR1 and CDR2: GTSNPN and SVGIG (reference sequence). Trimming shortened V by 4 bases and J by 0 bases, and 9 bases separated the two germline ends. The CDR3 loop spans 13 amino acids. The CDR3 loop reads CAWTRTVNTEAFF. The CDR3 nucleotides are TGTGCCTGGACTAGGACAGTGAACACTGAAGCTTTCTTT.

This clone came up many times. This sequence joins TRBV2 and TRBJ2-5; D is possibly TRBD2 (5 bases). The CDR3 consists of 13 residues. The germline CDR1 and CDR2 sequences are SNHLY and FYNNEI. V lost 7 bases and J 1 base, leaving 10 bases between the germline ends. CDR3 sequence reads: CASKGSGQETQYF. The CDR3, as DNA: TGTGCCAGCAAAGGGAGCGGCCAAGAGACCCAGTACTTC.

There are a few counts of this clone. The chain couples TRBV7-2 to TRBJ1-6, with D unresolved. Germline V gene lookup returns CDR1 SGHTA and CDR2 FQGNSA. CDR3 length: 18 amino acids. V lost 1 base and J 10 bases, leaving 23 bases between the germline ends. The CDR3 coding sequence is TGTGCCAGCAGCTTAGTAGTGGTCCCGGATCGATCAGAATCACCCCTCCACTTT. Translating it yields CASSLVVVPDRSESPLHF.

The chain couples TRBV30 to TRBJ2-5; a weak D match, TRBD2 (5 bases). Trimming shortened V by 6 bases and J by 2 bases, and 13 bases separated the two germline ends. Germline lookup yields CDR1 GTSNPN and CDR2 SVGIG (reference sequence). The length of the CDR3 is 13 residues. The CDR3 DNA reads as TGTGCCTGCGGGAAACAGCCGCAAGAGACCCAGTACTTC. This gives the protein CACGKQPQETQYF. The whole variable domain, remainder taken from reference TRBV30 and TRBJ2-5, is SQTIHQWPATLVQPVGSPLSLECTVEGTSNPNLYWYRQAAGRGLQLLFYSVGIGQISSEVPQNLSASRPQDRQFILSSKKLLLSDSGFYLCACGKQPQETQYFGPGTRLLVL.

The rearrangement joins TRBV6-5 to TRBJ2-1; 10 bases align to TRBD1. CDR1 is MNHEY and CDR2 is SVGAGI in the germline V gene. The CDR3 spans 13 residues. V shed 6 bases and J 6 bases; nucleotides not matched to a gene: 2. The CDR3 spells CASRRTGGNEQFF. The CDR3 region has the DNA TGTGCCAGCAGGCGGACAGGGGGCAATGAGCAGTTCTTC.

This chain links TRBV2 with TRBJ1-1; 8 nucleotides align to TRBD1. Germline CDR1 reads SNHLY; CDR2 reads FYNNEI. V was clipped by 3 bases and J by 6 bases; unmatched bases: 6. The CDR3 totals 14 residues. Here the CDR3 DNA reads TGTGCCAGCAGTGAGGGCAGGGGGCTTGCTGAAGCTTTCTTT. Translated: CASSEGRGLAEAFF.

The V gene is TRBV15, the J gene TRBJ1-2, with 7 bases identical to TRBD1. The trim removed 3 bases at V and 3 bases at J, leaving 1 base unmatched. The CDR3 spans 13 residues. Germline CDR1 reads LNHNV; CDR2 reads YYDKDF (reference sequence). The CDR3 DNA reads TGTGCCACCAGCAGGGGGACAGACTATGGCTACACCTTC. This translates into CATSRGTDYGYTF.

The chain couples TRBV29-1 to TRBJ2-5; D unclear. The CDR3 is 11 amino acids. Germline V gene lookup returns CDR1 SQVTM and CDR2 ANQGSEA. The ends were cut back, 6 bases at V and 4 bases at J, with 9 bases in the middle. The CDR3 DNA follows: TGCAGCGTATCCTCGGGAGAGACCCAGTACTTC. Its translation: CSVSSGETQYF.

The genes are TRBV4-3 and TRBJ1-4; D gene uncertain. The CDR3 runs to 11 residues. CDR1 is LGHNA, CDR2 YSLEER, per germline. Between the trimmed V and J ends, which lost 6 bases and 6 bases, there was a span of 5 bases. The DNA for the CDR3 is TGCGCCAGCAGGAGGGATGAAAAACTGTTTTTT. Encoded protein: CASRRDEKLFF.

The V and J genes are TRBV15 and TRBJ1-5; D remains unclear. With 3 bases removed from V and 7 bases from J, the gap between germline ends came to 10 bases. CDR3 size: 13 residues. Germline V gene lookup returns CDR1 LNHNV and CDR2 YYDKDF (reference sequence). CDR3 bases: TGTGCCACCAGCAGCCTAGGGTACCAGCCCCAGCATTTT. It codes for CATSSLGYQPQHF.

V gene TRBV30 combines with J gene TRBJ1-2, with D possibly matching TRBD1 (5 bases). This CDR3 has 14 amino acids. Trimming pared 4 bases from V and 4 bases from J, leaving 16 bases between. Germline loops: CDR1 GTSNPN, CDR2 SVGIG (reference sequence). The CDR3 DNA reads TGTGCCTGGAACTCCGGGGGGATCGGCTATGGCTACACCTTC. As protein: CAWNSGGIGYGYTF.

This clone occurred a few times. The chain carries TRBV7-9 and TRBJ2-3; D remains ambiguous. CDR1 and CDR2 (germline): SEHNR, FQNEAQ (reference sequence). This CDR3 contains 11 residues. V dropped 7 bases and J dropped 4 bases, with 6 bases sitting between them. The DNA for the CDR3 is TGTGCCAGCACCCCTTCAGATACGCAGTATTTT. Translating it yields CASTPSDTQYF.

The chain employs TRBV30 and TRBJ2-1; D gene unclear. Germline CDR1 and CDR2: GTSNPN and SVGIG (reference sequence). The CDR3 length is 13 residues. Trimming took off 2 bases at V and 3 bases at J, with 8 bases between the two ends. CDR3 residues: CAWSWGNYNEQFF. The CDR3 DNA is TGTGCCTGGAGTTGGGGAAACTACAATGAGCAGTTCTTC. Full variable domain (remainder filled in from reference TRBV30 and TRBJ2-1): SQTIHQWPATLVQPVGSPLSLECTVEGTSNPNLYWYRQAAGRGLQLLFYSVGIGQISSEVPQNLSASRPQDRQFILSSKKLLLSDSGFYLCAWSWGNYNEQFFGPGTRLTVL.

This clone was found a few times. This sequence joins TRBV7-8 and TRBJ2-4, with 8 positions matching TRBD1. V lost 0 bases to trimming and J lost 8 bases; unmatched junction nucleotides: 6. This CDR3 is 15 amino acids long. Germline V gene sequence: CDR1 SGHVS, CDR2 FQNEAQ. The CDR3 region has the DNA TGTGCCAGCAGCTTAGCGACAGGGGTTGTAGACATTCAGTACTTC. It codes for CASSLATGVVDIQYF.

In this sample, this clone turned up many times. Here the CDR3 reads CASSFGQGDTQYF. The CDR3 bases are TGTGCCAGCAGCTTTGGTCAAGGGGATACGCAGTATTTT. The chain couples TRBV7-3 to TRBJ2-3; D gene unclear. The germline V gene has CDR1 SGHTA and CDR2 FQGTGA. V was pared by 3 bases and J by 6 bases, with 10 bases between. The CDR3 sequence is 13 residues long.

The chain recombines TRBV7-9 with TRBJ1-1, with D unclear. The CDR3 consists of 15 residues. V was cut by 1 base and J by 3 bases, with 12 bases left in between. Per the germline V gene, CDR1 is SEHNR and CDR2 is FQNEAQ (reference sequence). DNA of the CDR3: TGTGCCAGCAGCTTAGTTGGAACCGCGGACACTGAAGCTTTCTTT. Its translation is CASSLVGTADTEAFF.

On this clone itself: One junction end disagrees with the germline gene, perhaps due to a read error. This chain uses TRBV6-6 with TRBJ1-2; D call uncertain. Germline V lookup: CDR1 MNHNY, CDR2 SVGAGI (reference sequence). The CDR3 extends over 15 amino acids. The CDR3: CATSGTALANYGYTF. In DNA form, the CDR3 reads TGTGCCACCAGTGGTACCGCCCTAGCTAACTATGGCTACACCTTC.

The J gene is TRBJ2-5, the V gene TRBV28; 8 nucleotides line up with TRBD1. CDR3 length equals 14 residues. V dropped 10 bases and J dropped 5; count of bases not matched to a gene: 12. In germline, CDR1 is MDHEN, CDR2 SYDVKM. Written as DNA, the CDR3 is TGTGCCACCGCCCTCGGCAGGGGGCGGGAGACCCAGTACTTC. The encoded protein is CATALGRGRETQYF.

This chain uses TRBV28 with TRBJ2-3; 7 positions match TRBD1. This CDR3 region has 15 residues. After removal of 2 bases from V and 4 bases from J, the junction contained 6 bases not matched to a gene. CDR1 and CDR2 from the germline V gene are MDHEN and SYDVKM. DNA for the CDR3: TGTGCCAGCAGTTTACAGGGGGAACACGCAGATACGCAGTATTTT. Its translation is CASSLQGEHADTQYF. The full variable domain, in which reference TRBV28 and TRBJ2-3 provide the parts outside the CDR3, is DVKVTQSSRYLVKRTGEKVFLECVQDMDHENMFWYRQDPGLGLRLIYFSYDVKMKEKGDIPEGYSVSREKKERFSLILESASTNQTSMYLCASSLQGEHADTQYFGPGTRLTVL.

This rearrangement joins TRBV29-1 to TRBJ1-3, with D perhaps TRBD1 (5 bases). The germline V and J ends were trimmed by 7 bases and 0 bases, with 13 bases remaining between them. Germline V gene sequence: CDR1 SQVTM, CDR2 ANQGSEA. This CDR3 contains 14 residues. Here the CDR3 DNA reads TGCAGCGGTACAGGTGGATACTCTGGAAACACCATATATTTT. It specifies CSGTGGYSGNTIYF.

The chain uses TRBV30 and TRBJ1-2; no clear D gene. Trimming cost V 4 bases and J 0 bases, with 12 bases left between them. Per the germline V gene, CDR1 is GTSNPN and CDR2 is SVGIG (reference sequence). The CDR3 totals 14 residues. This CDR3 is CAWTQAPSNYGYTF. The CDR3 nucleotides read TGTGCCTGGACTCAGGCGCCTTCTAACTATGGCTACACCTTC.

There are a few counts of this clone. The rearrangement uses TRBV29-1 and TRBJ1-2, with 7 bases identical to TRBD1. Germline values: CDR1 SQVTM, CDR2 ANQGSEA. The CDR3 has 14 residues. J lost 4 bases, V lost 7 bases, and 12 bases had no gene match. Written as DNA, the CDR3 is TGCAGCGCCGGGACAGCTCAGGATCTCTATGGCTACACCTTC. This encodes CSAGTAQDLYGYTF.

The V call is TRBV5-1, the J call TRBJ1-4, with no clear D. CDR1 SGHRS and CDR2 YFSETQ come from the germline V gene. This CDR3 has 15 amino acids. The germline V and J ends were trimmed by 0 bases and 7 bases, with 13 bases remaining between them. CDR3 sequence (DNA): TGCGCCAGCAGCTTGGTGGGTTCGGCCGGTGAAAAACTGTTTTTT. It encodes CASSLVGSAGEKLFF.

The rearrangement joins TRBV5-1 to TRBJ2-5; D gene ambiguous. The CDR3 has 12 residues. The V end was cut by 3 bases, the J end by 5 bases, with 8 bases between. Per germline, CDR1 SGHRS and CDR2 YFSETQ. The CDR3 loop reads CASSSWGETQYF. The CDR3 nucleotides read TGCGCCAGCAGCTCGTGGGGTGAGACCCAGTACTTC.

The chain links TRBV29-1 to TRBJ2-3; D uncertain. The CDR3 runs to 11 residues. Trimming removed 4 bases at V and 0 bases at J, with 2 bases between. Germline values: CDR1 SQVTM, CDR2 ANQGSEA. CDR3 DNA sequence: TGCAGCGTTGGGAGCACAGATACGCAGTATTTT. It codes for CSVGSTDTQYF.

This clone was recorded a few times. This rearrangement joins TRBV5-6 to TRBJ2-1; TRBD2 matches 14 bases. The V gene end was trimmed by 2 bases and the J gene end by 6 bases; junction bases not matched to a gene: 7. The CDR3 contains 17 residues. Looked up from germline, CDR1 is SGHDT and CDR2 is YYEEEE. The CDR3 nucleotides read TGTGCCAGCAGCTTATGGACTAGCGGGGGGCAAGGCAATGAGCAGTTCTTC. This codes for CASSLWTSGGQGNEQFF.

The chain joins TRBV20-1 to TRBJ1-1, with D tentatively TRBD1 (5 bases). Germline CDR1 and CDR2: DFQATT and SNEGSKA (reference sequence). The CDR3 loop spans 10 amino acids. The CDR3: CRPRGTEAFF. The DNA of the CDR3 is TGCAGACCCCGGGGGACTGAAGCTTTCTTT.

This clone was found once. The CDR3 here is CASSSATSGGGDEQYF. CDR3 sequence (DNA): TGTGCCAGCAGTTCCGCCACTAGCGGGGGAGGGGACGAGCAGTACTTC. The V gene is TRBV28, the J gene TRBJ2-7; 11 nucleotides match TRBD2. This CDR3 spans 16 amino acids. Germline V gives CDR1 MDHEN, CDR2 SYDVKM. Unmatched junction bases numbered 10, after V lost 4 bases and J lost 5 bases.